Each of the 15 T cell receptor beta chains below was sequenced from the same sample in a study of cytomegalovirus exposure and HLA in healthy donors. The PCR used 60 Vbeta and 13 Jbeta primers. Some clones are missing from TCRdb's copy, which holds only in-frame ones; the method was immunoSEQ multiplex PCR. This sample carries 120,000 to 150,000 clones, approximately 80% of them seen once, and the ten largest clones take roughly 1.2%. The specimen sequenced was PBMCs. The source of these receptors is a male donor in good health and CMV-seropositive.

The chain has TRBV27 and TRBJ2-1; D may be TRBD2 (6 bases). The germline V and J ends were trimmed by 5 bases and 5 bases, with 10 bases remaining between them. Germline lookup yields CDR1 MNHEY and CDR2 SMNVEV (reference sequence). CDR3 length equals 13 residues. In nucleotides, the CDR3 is TGTGCCAGCAGTCTCCAGCGGGACAATGAGCAGTTCTTC. It translates to CASSLQRDNEQFF.

The chain recombines TRBV5-1 with TRBJ1-5, with D unclear. Trimming removed 0 bases at V and 8 bases at J, with 12 bases between. This CDR3 spans 14 amino acids. The V gene's germline CDR1 is SGHRS and CDR2 YFSETQ. The CDR3 reads CASSLAGNLEPQHF. The CDR3 DNA is TGCGCCAGCAGCTTGGCCGGGAATCTGGAGCCCCAGCATTTT.

The CDR3 loop is CASSEFAGAYNEQFF. CDR3 sequence (DNA): TGTGCCAGCAGTGAATTCGCGGGAGCCTACAATGAGCAGTTCTTC. The chain is built from TRBV25-1 and TRBJ2-1, with 7 bases matching TRBD2. The CDR3 consists of 15 residues. CDR1 and CDR2 from the germline V gene are MGHDK and SYGVNS. V dropped 1 base and J dropped 2; count of bases not matched to a gene: 2.

V and J are TRBV2 and TRBJ1-6; no clear D. Trimming removed 6 bases from V and 0 bases from J, with 9 bases in between. The CDR3 has 15 residues. Germline CDR1 reads SNHLY; CDR2 reads FYNNEI. The CDR3 loop is CASRQESSYNSPLHF. The CDR3 DNA sequence: TGTGCCAGCAGGCAGGAAAGCTCCTATAATTCACCCCTCCACTTT. The entire variable domain, with the rest obtained from reference TRBV2 and TRBJ1-6, is as follows: EPEVTQTPSHQVTQMGQEVILRCVPISNHLYFYWYRQILGQKVEFLVSFYNNEISEKSEIFDDQFSVERPDGSNFTLKIRSTKLEDSAMYFCASRQESSYNSPLHFGNGTRLTVT.

V is TRBV9 and J is TRBJ2-5; TRBD2 aligns across 10 bases. Germline CDR1 is SGDLS and CDR2 is YYNGEE. The V segment lost 5 bases and the J segment 5 bases; nucleotides outside the gene matches: 6. The CDR3 runs 14 residues. The CDR3 DNA reads TGTGCCAGCAGAGCGGGAGGGCCTGAGGAGACCCAGTACTTC. This codes for CASRAGGPEETQYF. Supplemented by reference TRBV9 and TRBJ2-5, the full variable domain reads DSGVTQTPKHLITATGQRVTLRCSPRSGDLSVYWYQQSLDQGLQFLIQYYNGEERAKGNILERFSAQQFPDLHSELNLSSLELGDSALYFCASRAGGPEETQYFGPGTRLLVL.

The chain couples TRBV5-4 to TRBJ2-1; TRBD1 is a possible D gene (6 bases). Per germline, CDR1 SGHNT and CDR2 YYREEE (reference sequence). Trimming took 5 bases from V and 4 from J, leaving 10 bases between them. The CDR3 totals 13 residues. The CDR3 sequence is CASREGGYNEQFF. CDR3 nucleotide sequence: TGTGCCAGCAGGGAAGGGGGTTACAATGAGCAGTTCTTC.

The rearrangement links TRBV7-3 to TRBJ2-7; tentative D call: TRBD2 (6 bases). This CDR3 is built from 13 residues. V lost 5 bases and J lost 6, with 14 bases in between. The germline V gene encodes CDR1 SGHTA and CDR2 FQGTGA. The CDR3 DNA follows: TGTGCCAGCAGCCGGAACGGAGGGCGCGAGCAGTACTTC. Protein sequence: CASSRNGGREQYF. The whole variable domain, filled in from reference TRBV7-3 and TRBJ2-7, reads GAGVSQTPSNKVTEKGKYVELRCDPISGHTALYWYRQSLGQGPEFLIYFQGTGAADDSGLPNDRFFAVRPEGSVSTLKIQRTERGDSAVYLCASSRNGGREQYFGPGTRLTVT.

The V call is TRBV7-2, the J call TRBJ2-7, with 8 bases that match TRBD2. The CDR3 has 15 amino acids. Germline V gives CDR1 SGHTA, CDR2 FQGNSA. After removal of 3 bases from V and 2 bases from J, the junction contained 6 bases not matched to a gene. The CDR3 region has the DNA TGTGCCAGCAGCTTGTCAGCGGGAGCAACCTACGAGCAGTACTTC. It encodes CASSLSAGATYEQYF. Full variable domain (missing parts from reference TRBV7-2 and TRBJ2-7): GAGVSQSPSNKVTEKGKDVELRCDPISGHTALYWYRQSLGQGLEFLIYFQGNSAPDKSGLPSDRFSAERTGGSVSTLTIQRTQQEDSAVYLCASSLSAGATYEQYFGPGTRLTVT.

This chain connects TRBV7-2 to TRBJ1-4; no definite D call. Germline lookup yields CDR1 SGHTA and CDR2 FQGNSA. V lost 3 bases, J lost 6 bases, and 14 bases lay in between. This CDR3 spans 15 amino acids. Here the CDR3 reads CASSFSSGGDEKLFF. CDR3 bases: TGTGCCAGCAGCTTCTCATCTGGAGGCGATGAAAAACTGTTTTTT. Using reference TRBV7-2 and TRBJ1-4 for the parts outside the CDR3, the full variable domain is GAGVSQSPSNKVTEKGKDVELRCDPISGHTALYWYRQSLGQGLEFLIYFQGNSAPDKSGLPSDRFSAERTGGSVSTLTIQRTQQEDSAVYLCASSFSSGGDEKLFFGSGTQLSVL.

The chain recombines TRBV18 with TRBJ2-6, with TRBD1 identical over 7 bases. V shed 2 bases, J shed 4 bases, and the junction held 17 bases outside the gene matches. The CDR3 spans 20 residues. The V gene's germline CDR1 is KGHSH and CDR2 LQKENI. CDR3 nucleotide sequence: TGTGCCAGCTCACCAAGGGGGCGACCGGGCCAGGGTAGGGGGGCCAACGTCCTGACTTTC. Its protein product is CASSPRGRPGQGRGANVLTF.

The chain uses TRBV28 and TRBJ2-5, with 8 bases lining up with TRBD1. The germline V gene encodes CDR1 MDHEN and CDR2 SYDVKM. V lost 3 bases, J lost 5 bases, and 5 bases stayed unmatched. CDR3 length: 14 amino acids. Here the CDR3 reads CASSFPGQVETQYF. The CDR3 DNA is TGTGCCAGCAGTTTTCCGGGACAGGTGGAGACCCAGTACTTC. The variable domain in full, with the rest retrieved from reference TRBV28 and TRBJ2-5, is DVKVTQSSRYLVKRTGEKVFLECVQDMDHENMFWYRQDPGLGLRLIYFSYDVKMKEKGDIPEGYSVSREKKERFSLILESASTNQTSMYLCASSFPGQVETQYFGPGTRLLVL.

The rearrangement uses TRBV7-2 and TRBJ2-7; 13 nucleotides line up with TRBD2. Germline lookup yields CDR1 SGHTA and CDR2 FQGNSA. The CDR3 covers 17 residues. V shed 6 bases, J shed 3 bases, and the junction held 11 bases outside the gene matches. In DNA, the CDR3 is TGTGCCAGCAGGTGGACTAGCGGGAGTGACGGAAACTACGAGCAGTACTTC. This codes for CASRWTSGSDGNYEQYF.

This clone appeared a few times. V gene TRBV19 combines with J gene TRBJ2-1; TRBD1 agrees at 11 bases. Trimming at V came to 3 bases and at J to 3 bases, leaving 4 bases not matched to a gene. This CDR3 has 16 amino acids. CDR1 LNHDA and CDR2 SQIVND come from the germline V gene (reference sequence). The CDR3 DNA is TGTGCCAGTAGTATGGGCGGGACAGGGGGCTACAATGAGCAGTTCTTC. This translates into CASSMGGTGGYNEQFF.

As to this clone: Compared with germline, one end of the junction differs, possibly owing to a read error. The gene calls are TRBV7-7 and TRBJ2-2, with D perhaps matching TRBD1 (6 bases). CDR3 length equals 16 residues. Germline V CDR1 and CDR2: SSHAT, FNYEAQ (reference sequence). Here the CDR3 DNA reads TGTGCTAGCAGCCCAGGGGTCAGGGCAGGCACCGGGGAGCTGTTTTTT. This sequence encodes CASSPGVRAGTGELFF.

This clone has just one count. V and J are TRBV7-9 and TRBJ2-2, with D unclear. CDR3 length: 12 residues. Trimming took off 5 bases at V and 2 bases at J, with 3 bases between the two ends. CDR1 SEHNR and CDR2 FQNEAQ come from the germline V gene (reference sequence). CDR3 nucleotide sequence: TGTGCCAGCAGCCTTAACACCGGGGAGCTGTTTTTT. This encodes CASSLNTGELFF.